A selection of T cell receptor beta chains follows, all from one sample in a study of blood T cells in healthy people across ages. Each CDR3 protein is one row after TCRdb ran MiXCR on the 5' RACE reads. This table holds about 810,000 distinct CDR3 sequences, 30% to 45% found once. Sequencing input: blood. The receptors come from a young man in good health. Both conserved end residues are part of each CDR3. D genes are given only for firm matches. The size entry is marked missing in some rows and otherwise reads once, few, many or a size class.

>TRBV7-2|-|TRBJ2-1|-
CASSGEGGYEQFF
TGTGCCAGCAGCGGCGAGGGGGGTTATGAGCAGTTCTTC
>TRBV29-1|-|TRBJ2-7|-
CSVVAPSSYEQYF
TGCAGCGTTGTTGCCCCGAGCTCCTACGAGCAGTACTTC
>TRBV2|-|TRBJ2-2|-
CASTGTFVTGELFF
TGTGCCAGTACCGGGACTTTTGTCACCGGGGAGCTGTTTTTT
>TRBV7-6|TRBD1|TRBJ2-7|-
CASSPTGQAYEQYF
TGTGCCAGCAGCCCGACCGGACAGGCCTACGAGCAGTACTTC
>TRBV4-2|TRBD1|TRBJ1-5|few
CASSQAYRGPNQPQHF
TGTGCCAGCAGCCAAGCGTACAGGGGGCCCAATCAGCCCCAGCATTTT
>TRBV7-3|-|TRBJ2-4|few
CASSPGSRGGKAKNIQYF
TGTGCCAGCAGCCCAGGAAGCAGGGGAGGTAAAGCCAAAAACATTCAGTACTTC
>TRBV20-1|-|TRBJ1-6|-
CSARRGDQPPLHF
TGCAGTGCTAGACGGGGGGACCAGCCACCCCTCCACTTT
>TRBV20-1|-|TRBJ2-5|-
CSAIPGPSETQYF
TGCAGTGCTATCCCCGGACCTTCGGAGACCCAGTACTTC
>TRBV29-1|-|TRBJ2-7|-
CSVEGLDGYNEQYF
TGCAGCGTTGAAGGACTAGACGGGTACAATGAGCAGTACTTC
>TRBV12-3/TRBV12-4|TRBD1|TRBJ1-1|-
CASRLTGIEAFF
TGTGCCAGCAGGCTGACAGGGATTGAAGCTTTCTTT
>TRBV30|TRBD2|TRBJ2-1|few
CAWRARGGPYNEQFF
TGTGCCTGGAGGGCTCGGGGGGGCCCCTACAATGAGCAGTTCTTC
>TRBV5-6|-|TRBJ1-5|-
CAGSLSSSQPQHF
TGTGCCGGCAGCTTGTCCAGTAGTCAGCCCCAGCATTTT
>TRBV6-2/TRBV6-3|TRBD1|TRBJ2-3|few
CASSYTGDTDTQYF
TGTGCCAGCAGTTATACAGGGGACACAGATACGCAGTATTTT
>TRBV5-1|-|TRBJ2-1|few
CASSTPSPSSYNEQFF
TGCGCCAGCAGCACCCCATCGCCGAGCTCCTACAATGAGCAGTTCTTC
>TRBV12-3/TRBV12-4|-|TRBJ2-5|many
CASSPAPAMETQYF
TGTGCCAGCAGTCCCGCCCCAGCCATGGAGACCCAGTACTTC
>TRBV6-2/TRBV6-3|-|TRBJ2-2|few
CASSSDAFANTGELFF
TGTGCCAGCAGCTCGGACGCCTTCGCGAACACCGGGGAGCTGTTTTTT
>TRBV27|-|TRBJ1-2|-
CASSPSFRPNYGYTF
TGTGCCAGCAGTCCATCATTCAGACCCAACTATGGCTACACCTTC
>TRBV11-2|TRBD1|TRBJ1-6|-
CASSSTPTGAGSPLHF
TGTGCCAGCAGCTCCACGCCGACAGGGGCTGGTTCACCCCTCCACTTT